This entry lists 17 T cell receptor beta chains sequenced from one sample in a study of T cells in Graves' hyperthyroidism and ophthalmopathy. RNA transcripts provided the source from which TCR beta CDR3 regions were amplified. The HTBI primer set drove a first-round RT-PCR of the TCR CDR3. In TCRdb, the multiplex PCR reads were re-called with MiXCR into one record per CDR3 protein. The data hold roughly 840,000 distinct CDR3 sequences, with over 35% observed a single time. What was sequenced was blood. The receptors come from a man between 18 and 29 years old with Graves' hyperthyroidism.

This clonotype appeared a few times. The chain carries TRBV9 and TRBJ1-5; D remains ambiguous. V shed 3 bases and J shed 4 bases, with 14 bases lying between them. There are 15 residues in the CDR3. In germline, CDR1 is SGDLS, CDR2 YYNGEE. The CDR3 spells CASSAGGVSNQPQHF. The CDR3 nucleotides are TGTGCCAGCAGCGCCGGTGGAGTGAGTAATCAGCCCCAGCATTTT.

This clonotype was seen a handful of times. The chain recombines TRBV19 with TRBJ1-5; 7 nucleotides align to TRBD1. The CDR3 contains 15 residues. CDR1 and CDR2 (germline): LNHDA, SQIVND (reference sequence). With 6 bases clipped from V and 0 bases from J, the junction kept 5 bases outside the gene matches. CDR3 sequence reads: CASRGDSYSNQPQHF. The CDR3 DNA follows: TGTGCCAGTAGAGGGGACAGTTATAGCAATCAGCCCCAGCATTTT.

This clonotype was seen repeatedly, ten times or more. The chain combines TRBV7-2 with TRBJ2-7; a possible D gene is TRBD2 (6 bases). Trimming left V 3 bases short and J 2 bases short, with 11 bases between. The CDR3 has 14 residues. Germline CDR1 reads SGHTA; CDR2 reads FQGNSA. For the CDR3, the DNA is TGTGCCAGCAGCTTTCCGGGACTTGCCTACGAGCAGTACTTC. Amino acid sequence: CASSFPGLAYEQYF. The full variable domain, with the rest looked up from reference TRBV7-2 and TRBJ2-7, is GAGVSQSPSNKVTEKGKDVELRCDPISGHTALYWYRQSLGQGLEFLIYFQGNSAPDKSGLPSDRFSAERTGGSVSTLTIQRTQQEDSAVYLCASSFPGLAYEQYFGPGTRLTVT.

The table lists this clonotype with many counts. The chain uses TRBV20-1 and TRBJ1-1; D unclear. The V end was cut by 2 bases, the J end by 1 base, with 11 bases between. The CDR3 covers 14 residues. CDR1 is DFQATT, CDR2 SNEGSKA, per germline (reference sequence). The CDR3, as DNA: TGCAGTGCTAGACCGGACGCCAGGAACACTGAAGCTTTCTTT. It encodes CSARPDARNTEAFF.

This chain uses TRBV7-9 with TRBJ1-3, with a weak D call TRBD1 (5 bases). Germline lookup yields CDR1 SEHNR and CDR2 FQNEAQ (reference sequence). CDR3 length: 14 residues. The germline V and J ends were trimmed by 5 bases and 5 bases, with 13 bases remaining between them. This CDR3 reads CASSPLRGRNTIYF. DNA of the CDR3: TGTGCCAGCAGCCCTCTCCGGGGGAGAAACACCATATATTTT.

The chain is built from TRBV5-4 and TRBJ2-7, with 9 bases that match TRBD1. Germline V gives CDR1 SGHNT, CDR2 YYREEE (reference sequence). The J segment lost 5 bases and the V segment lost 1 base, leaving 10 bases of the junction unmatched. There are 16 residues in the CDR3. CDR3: CASSLPPGQGNHEQYF. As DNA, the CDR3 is TGTGCCAGCAGCTTGCCACCGGGACAGGGAAACCACGAGCAGTACTTC.

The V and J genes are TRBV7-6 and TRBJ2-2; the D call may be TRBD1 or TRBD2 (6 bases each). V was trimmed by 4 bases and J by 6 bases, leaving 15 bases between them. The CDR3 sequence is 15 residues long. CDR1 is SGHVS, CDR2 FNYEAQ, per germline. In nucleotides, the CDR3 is TGTGCCAGCAGCTACGGTGGAGGGGGTTCCGGGGAGCTGTTTTTT. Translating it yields CASSYGGGGSGELFF.

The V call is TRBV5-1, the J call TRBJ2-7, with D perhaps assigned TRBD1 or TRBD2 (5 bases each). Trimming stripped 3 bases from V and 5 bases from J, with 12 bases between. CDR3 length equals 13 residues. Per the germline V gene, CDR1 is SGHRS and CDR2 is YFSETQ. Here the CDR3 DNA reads TGCGCCAGCAGCTCTGGGACGGCTAACGAGCAGTACTTC. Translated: CASSSGTANEQYF.

The CDR3 reads CASSSGPIPSYNSPLHF. CDR3 bases: TGTGCCAGCAGTTCCGGACCGATCCCCTCCTATAATTCACCCCTCCACTTT. The chain has TRBV12-3 or TRBV12-4 and TRBJ1-6; D remains ambiguous. The V end lost 4 bases, the J end lost 0 bases, and 13 bases lay between the germline ends. CDR3 length: 17 residues.

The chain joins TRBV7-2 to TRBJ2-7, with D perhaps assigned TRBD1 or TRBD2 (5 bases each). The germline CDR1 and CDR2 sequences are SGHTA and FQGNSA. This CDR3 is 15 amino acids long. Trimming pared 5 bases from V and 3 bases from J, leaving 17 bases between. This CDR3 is CASSPGTPNIYEQYF. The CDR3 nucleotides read TGTGCCAGCAGCCCCGGGACCCCGAATATCTACGAGCAGTACTTC.

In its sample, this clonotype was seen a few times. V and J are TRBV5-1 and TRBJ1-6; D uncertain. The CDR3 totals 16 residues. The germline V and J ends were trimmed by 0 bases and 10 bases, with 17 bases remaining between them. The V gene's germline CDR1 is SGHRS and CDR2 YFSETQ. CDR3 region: CASSLAGGFFYSPLHF. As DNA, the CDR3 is TGCGCCAGCAGCTTGGCCGGTGGGTTTTTCTACTCACCCCTCCACTTT.

CDR3 sequence (DNA): TGTGCCAGCAGCCATGGGACCATGAGGGACTATGGCTACACCTTC. This translates into CASSHGTMRDYGYTF. The V and J genes are TRBV3-1 and TRBJ1-2, with a tentative D call TRBD1 (5 bases). In germline, CDR1 is LGHDT, CDR2 YNNKEL (reference sequence). V gave up 3 bases and J gave up 3 bases, with 14 bases separating them. The CDR3 runs 15 residues. The full variable domain, its missing parts supplied by reference TRBV3-1 and TRBJ1-2, is DTAVSQTPKYLVTQMGNDKSIKCEQNLGHDTMYWYKQDSKKFLKIMFSYNNKELIINETVPNRFSPKSPDKAHLNLHINSLELGDSAVYFCASSHGTMRDYGYTFGSGTRLTVV.

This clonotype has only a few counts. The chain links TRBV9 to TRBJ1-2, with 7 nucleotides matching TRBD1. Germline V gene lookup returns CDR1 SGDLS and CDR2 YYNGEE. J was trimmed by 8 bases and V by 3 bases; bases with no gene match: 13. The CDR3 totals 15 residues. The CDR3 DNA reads TGTGCCAGCAGCGGAAGGGACAGAGGAGTCGTGGGCTACACCTTC. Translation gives CASSGRDRGVVGYTF.

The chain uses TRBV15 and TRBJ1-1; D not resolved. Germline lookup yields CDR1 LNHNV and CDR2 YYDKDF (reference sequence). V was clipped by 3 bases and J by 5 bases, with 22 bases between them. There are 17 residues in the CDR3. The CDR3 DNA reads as TGTGCCACCAGCAGTGCCACCGGTTTAGGTCTTGGGACTGAAGCTTTCTTT. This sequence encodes CATSSATGLGLGTEAFF.

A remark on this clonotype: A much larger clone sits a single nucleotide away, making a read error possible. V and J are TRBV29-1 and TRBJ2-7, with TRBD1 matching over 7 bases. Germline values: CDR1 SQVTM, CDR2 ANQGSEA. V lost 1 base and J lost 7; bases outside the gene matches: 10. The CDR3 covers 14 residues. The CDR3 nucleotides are TGCAGCGTTGAAGGAGGGATAGGGGGCCGGGAGCAGTACTTC. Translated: CSVEGGIGGREQYF.

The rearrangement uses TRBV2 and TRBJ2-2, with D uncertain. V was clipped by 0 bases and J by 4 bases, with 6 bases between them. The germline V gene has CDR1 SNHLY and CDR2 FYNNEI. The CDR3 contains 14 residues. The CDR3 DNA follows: TGTGCCAGCAGTGAAGCGCAGCGCACCGGGGAGCTGTTTTTT. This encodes CASSEAQRTGELFF.

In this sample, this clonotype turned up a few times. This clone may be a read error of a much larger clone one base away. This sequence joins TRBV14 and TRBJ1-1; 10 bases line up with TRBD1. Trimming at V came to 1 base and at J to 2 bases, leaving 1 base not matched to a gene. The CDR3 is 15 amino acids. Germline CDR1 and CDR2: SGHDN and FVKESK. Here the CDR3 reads CASSQVTGGNTEAFF. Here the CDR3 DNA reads TGTGCCAGCAGCCAAGTGACAGGGGGCAACACTGAAGCTTTCTTT. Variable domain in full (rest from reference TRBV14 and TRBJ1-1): EAGVTQFPSHSVIEKGQTVTLRCDPISGHDNLYWYRRVMGKEIKFLLHFVKESKQDESGMPNNRFLAERTGGTYSTLKVQPAELEDSGVYFCASSQVTGGNTEAFFGQGTRLTVV.